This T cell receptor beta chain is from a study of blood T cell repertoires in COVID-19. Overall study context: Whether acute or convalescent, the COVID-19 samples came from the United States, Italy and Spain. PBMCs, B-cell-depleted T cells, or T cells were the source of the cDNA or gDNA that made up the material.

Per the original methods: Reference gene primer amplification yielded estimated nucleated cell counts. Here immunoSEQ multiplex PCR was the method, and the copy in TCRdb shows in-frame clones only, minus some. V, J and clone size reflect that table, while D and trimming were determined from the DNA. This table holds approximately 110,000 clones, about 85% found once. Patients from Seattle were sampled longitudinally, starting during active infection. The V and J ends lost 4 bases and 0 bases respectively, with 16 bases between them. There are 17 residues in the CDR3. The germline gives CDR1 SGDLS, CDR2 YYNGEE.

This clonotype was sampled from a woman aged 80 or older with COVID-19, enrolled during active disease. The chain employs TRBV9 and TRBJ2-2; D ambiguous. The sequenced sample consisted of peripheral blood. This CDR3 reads CASSQTVDNSNTGELFF. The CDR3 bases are TGTGCCAGCAGCCAGACGGTTGACAACTCGAACACCGGGGAGCTGTTTTTT.